This entry lists 13 T cell receptor beta chains sequenced from one sample in a study of memory CD4+ T cells and cytomegalovirus serostatus (dated by TCRdb to about 2019). Single viable CD3+CD4+CD8-CD45RO+ cells were sorted as memory CD4+ T cells on a FACSAria II. Library prep was done by the immunoSEQ multiplex PCR assay. As stored in TCRdb, this immuneACCESS dataset retains in-frame rearrangements with V and J assigned. A fraction of the clones does not appear; measured against another copy, unresolved V genes explain less than half of the discrepancy, and the remainder lacks a known reason. The sample table shows 55,000 to 80,000 clones, and more than 75% are seen once. Approximately 4.5% of the sample rests with the top ten. Sequencing was performed on memory CD4+ T cells from blood. These receptors were taken from an adult in good health and CMV-seropositive.

The V call is TRBV4-3, the J call TRBJ1-2; TRBD1 matches 9 bases. V lost 0 bases to trimming and J lost 6 bases; unmatched junction nucleotides: 8. The CDR3 has 16 amino acids. Germline CDR1 reads LGHNA; CDR2 reads YSLEER. CDR3 residues: CASSQEDRGESNGYTF. For the CDR3, the DNA is TGCGCCAGCAGCCAAGAGGACAGGGGTGAAAGTAATGGCTACACCTTC.

Details on this clone: Other DNA sequences from this sample encode an identical CDR3 as well. The chain joins TRBV7-2 to TRBJ1-5; D may be TRBD1 (5 bases). Deletions cut 6 bases from V and 1 base from J, with 10 bases between. CDR3 length equals 14 residues. CDR1 and CDR2 from the germline V gene are SGHTA and FQGNSA. CDR3 protein: CASSPQGSNQPQHF. Here the CDR3 DNA reads TGTGCCAGCAGTCCGCAGGGCAGCAATCAGCCCCAGCATTTT. Variable domain in full (rest from reference TRBV7-2 and TRBJ1-5): GAGVSQSPSNKVTEKGKDVELRCDPISGHTALYWYRQSLGQGLEFLIYFQGNSAPDKSGLPSDRFSAERTGGSVSTLTIQRTQQEDSAVYLCASSPQGSNQPQHFGDGTRLSIL.

The chain carries TRBV28 and TRBJ2-7; D uncertain. CDR1 and CDR2 (germline): MDHEN, SYDVKM. Between the trimmed V and J ends, which lost 5 bases and 5 bases, there was a span of 10 bases. The CDR3 loop spans 12 amino acids. The CDR3 sequence: CASSRDHDEQYF. The CDR3 coding sequence is TGTGCCAGCAGTCGAGATCATGACGAGCAGTACTTC.

V and J are TRBV14 and TRBJ1-2; D gene uncertain. This CDR3 has 16 amino acids. V gave up 5 bases and J gave up 6 bases, with 22 bases separating them. Germline V gene lookup returns CDR1 SGHDN and CDR2 FVKESK. The CDR3 here is CASSSRGRIEVDGYTF. The DNA of the CDR3 is TGTGCCAGCAGCTCCCGAGGGAGGATCGAGGTTGATGGCTACACCTTC. The whole variable domain, filled in from reference TRBV14 and TRBJ1-2, reads EAGVTQFPSHSVIEKGQTVTLRCDPISGHDNLYWYRRVMGKEIKFLLHFVKESKQDESGMPNNRFLAERTGGTYSTLKVQPAELEDSGVYFCASSSRGRIEVDGYTFGSGTRLTVV.

V gene TRBV28 combines with J gene TRBJ1-3, with TRBD1 matching over 8 bases. The CDR3 consists of 15 residues. Germline CDR1 and CDR2: MDHEN and SYDVKM. V lost 6 bases and J lost 4; bases outside the gene matches: 8. In DNA, the CDR3 is TGTGCCAGCAGCGCCACAGGGGGGAACGGAAACACCATATATTTT. Amino acid sequence: CASSATGGNGNTIYF.

The genes are TRBV7-2 and TRBJ1-4; D ambiguous. Germline CDR1 SGHTA, CDR2 FQGNSA. The CDR3 spans 15 residues. V dropped 5 bases and J dropped 3 bases, with 13 bases sitting between them. CDR3 DNA: TGTGCCAGCAGCCCAACCTCGGGCTCTAATGAAAAACTGTTTTTT. Its protein is CASSPTSGSNEKLFF.

The chain combines TRBV7-2 with TRBJ2-1; D gene ambiguous. Looked up from germline, CDR1 is SGHTA and CDR2 is FQGNSA. The CDR3 extends over 12 amino acids. With 4 bases removed from V and 15 bases from J, the gap between germline ends came to 16 bases. Here the CDR3 reads CASSSSTGPRFF. CDR3 sequence (DNA): TGTGCCAGCAGCTCCTCCACCGGACCTCGGTTCTTC.

The chain links TRBV10-3 to TRBJ1-2; 7 bases match TRBD1. CDR1 and CDR2 (germline): ENHRY, SYGVKD. The CDR3 length is 18 residues. The J segment lost 1 base and the V segment lost 0 bases, leaving 11 bases of the junction unmatched. CDR3 in amino acids: CAISESMIGTDLNYGYTF. The DNA of the CDR3 is TGTGCCATCAGTGAGTCGATGATTGGGACAGACCTTAACTATGGCTACACCTTC.

This clone showed up just a few times. The rearrangement links TRBV2 to TRBJ2-5; D may be TRBD2 (6 bases). V gave up 5 bases and J gave up 3 bases, with 16 bases separating them. This CDR3 is 15 amino acids long. The germline CDR1 and CDR2 sequences are SNHLY and FYNNEI. The CDR3 region is CASSPDYRGEETQYF. DNA for the CDR3: TGTGCCAGCAGTCCGGACTATAGGGGAGAAGAGACCCAGTACTTC.

V and J are TRBV7-8 and TRBJ1-1, with a possible D match to TRBD1 (5 bases). Germline V CDR1 and CDR2: SGHVS, FQNEAQ. This CDR3 is 14 amino acids long. V lost 5 bases and J 1 base, leaving 11 bases between the germline ends. The CDR3 protein is CASSTRRANTEAFF. Written as DNA, the CDR3 is TGTGCCAGCAGCACCCGCAGGGCGAACACTGAAGCTTTCTTT. Variable domain in full (rest from reference TRBV7-8 and TRBJ1-1): GAGVSQSPRYKVAKRGQDVALRCDPISGHVSLFWYQQALGQGPEFLTYFQNEAQLDKSGLPSDRFFAERPEGSVSTLKIQRTQQEDSAVYLCASSTRRANTEAFFGQGTRLTVV.

The V call is TRBV4-2, the J call TRBJ2-1; 8 nucleotides agree with TRBD2. With V trimmed by 3 bases and J by 4 bases, 5 bases remained unmatched. CDR3 length equals 15 residues. The germline gives CDR1 LGHNA, CDR2 YNFKEQ. CDR3 protein: CASSQVRGGYNEQFF. CDR3 coding DNA: TGTGCCAGCAGCCAGGTCCGGGGGGGGTACAATGAGCAGTTCTTC.

The chain couples TRBV19 to TRBJ1-2; no clear D gene. This CDR3 comprises 15 residues. With 9 bases removed from V and 3 bases from J, the gap between germline ends came to 20 bases. Germline CDR1 and CDR2: LNHDA and SQIVND (reference sequence). CDR3 nucleotides: TGTGCCAGCTTACCGGACCTCGGTTACGACTATGGCTACACCTTC. Amino acid sequence: CASLPDLGYDYGYTF. The full variable domain, completed using reference TRBV19 and TRBJ1-2, is DGGITQSPKYLFRKEGQNVTLSCEQNLNHDAMYWYRQDPGQGLRLIYYSQIVNDFQKGDIAEGYSVSREKKESFPLTVTSAQKNPTAFYLCASLPDLGYDYGYTFGSGTRLTVV.

CDR3 residues: CASSPWGDRGEKLFF. In DNA form, the CDR3 reads TGTGCCAGCAGTCCCTGGGGGGACCGGGGTGAAAAACTGTTTTTT. V gene TRBV6-1 combines with J gene TRBJ1-4; possible D gene TRBD1, 5 bases. Looked up from germline, CDR1 is MNHNS and CDR2 is SASEGT. The length of the CDR3 is 15 residues. V gave up 5 bases and J gave up 7 bases, with 17 bases separating them.